This TCR beta chain was observed in a study of cytomegalovirus exposure and HLA in healthy donors (dated by TCRdb to 2016 to 2017). About the investigation overall: An earlier analysis of approximately 640 of the donors reported about 250 Gb of sequence data and 100 million to 140 million unique TCR beta sequences from around 200 million T cells. All discovery cohort repertoires had been generated using a single sequencing platform. The number of typed donors differed by locus: 629-630 for A, B, C, DRB1 and DQB1; approximately 530 for DQA1; 606 for DPA1; and around 490 for DPB1. To predict cytomegalovirus infection status, the study combined high-throughput TCR immunosequencing, statistical association of individual TCRs with disease status, and machine learning. HLA typing included class I and class II loci at four-digit resolution. The aim of the study was to test whether cataloging public T cell receptors could identify signatures of past pathogen exposure. A handful of DR-DQ haplotypes were handled as single units for association and clustering because linkage in the cohort was strong. A later genetic analysis took genome-wide SNP genotypes for about 65% of the roughly 670 donors and used that subset as a discovery cohort. Of the 398 genotyped donors, around 81% fell in the genetic ancestry cluster associated with self-reported Caucasian donors. An early release covering roughly 600 HLA-typed donors comprised approximately 290 gigabases of sequencing data and roughly 86 million unique TCR sequences. An earlier analysis of several hundred of the donors applied high-throughput TCR beta sequencing to assess whether each TCR beta V gene segment acted as functional or pseudogenic. Across 300 to 500 genotyped donors of the cohort, an average of about 250,000 unique TCR beta nucleotide sequences per donor were sequenced, and roughly 20% of those sequences were non-productive. A later analysis re-examined previously published TCR beta repertoires from about 700 donors and added high-resolution HLA genotyping to investigate patterns of TCR occurrence. Rather than using new phenotypic data, the later analysis identified candidate immune exposures from TCR beta sequences and from how often those sequences occurred across donors. Using immunosequencing, the study profiled T cell repertoires from fewer than 850 subjects and related those repertoires to cytomegalovirus serostatus. Donor age, sex, ethnicity and CMV serostatus were compiled together with the repertoire data. Along with the approximately 620-subject first cohort, a separate validation cohort of some 130 different subjects was used.

The cohort comprised some 700 healthy bone marrow donors. At the time of sampling, all cohort members were nominally healthy, though unrecorded immune exposures were likely present. The donor was CMV seropositive and was included in the group of 250 to 350 seropositive cohort members. A peripheral blood sample was provided by each donor, and peripheral blood mononuclear cells were used for TCR beta sequencing. Genomic DNA was extracted from the blood cell samples with the Qiagen DNeasy Blood Extraction Kit. CDR1 and CDR2 were assigned from the germline V gene as SGHVS and FQNEAQ. V loses 5 bases, J loses 0 bases, and the germline ends lie 7 bases apart. The CDR3 contains 13 residues, cysteine and phenylalanine counted. The only DNA kept is the CDR3, 39 bases in frame from the first base. The library relied on the immunoSEQ multiplex PCR assay. For the multiplex PCR, a mixture combining 60 forward primers for TCR Vbeta segments and 13 reverse primers for TCR Jbeta segments was used. Amplification of the CDR3 region of rearranged TCR beta genes was performed with a multiplex PCR assay on genomic DNA. On the Illumina HiSeq System, the amplified TCR beta libraries were sequenced as 87-base-pair reads. Regarding the original processing steps: In a later analysis, some 80 million unique TCR beta chains were counted across the 500 to 700 repertoires, and some 10 million of these chains were shared by at least two donors. Raw reads were error-corrected and collapsed into unique sequences by a nearest-neighbor algorithm in which closely related sequences were merged to remove PCR and sequencing errors. V, D and J gene segments were assigned by aligning CDR3 sequences to IMGT reference sequences. For a sequence to be retained, a match of at least six nucleotides to both a V gene segment and a J gene segment was required. A rearrangement counted as productive if the CDR3 had no stop codons and remained in frame with V and J, and every other rearrangement counted as non-productive. Following IMGT convention, CDR3 was defined as the stretch from the second conserved V-encoded cysteine up to the conserved J-encoded phenylalanine. Sequences without an unambiguous match to a single V gene segment were excluded from the earlier analysis of 587 of the donors. An earlier analysis of some 500 of the donors classified V segments as functional when productive rearrangements were above 56.7% and as segregating when the standard deviation between donors was above 5%. A statistical classification framework was developed to diagnose cytomegalovirus status using the catalog of TCR beta chain sequences. In a later analysis, TCR nucleotide sequences were compared against IMGT/GENE-DB human TR gene sequences so that V and J genes could be assigned. In a later analysis, CDR3 sequences and most-parsimonious VDJ recombination scenarios were assigned using the TCRdist pipeline. In a later analysis, each TCR beta chain was defined by its CDR3 amino acid sequence together with its V-gene family, and reads without a unique V-gene family were excluded. A later analysis removed roughly 590 highly shared, low-generation-probability nucleotide sequences to deal with suspected cross-contamination and a sequencing artifact. In a later analysis, a clonal expansion index was calculated for each public chain from normalized within-repertoire ranks of inferred template counts. In a later analysis, generation probabilities were computed using a VDJ recombination model fitted to out-of-frame rearrangements, and the results were checked against IGoR. In a later analysis, hypergeometric tests were used to score TCR-TCR, TCR-HLA and TCR-CMV co-occurrence, with a repertoire-size bias correction applied to TCR pairs. In a later analysis, false discovery rates were estimated by permuting HLA or CMV assignments 20 times. In a later analysis, co-occurring TCRs were grouped using DBSCAN, with TCRdist sequence similarity added in when clustering inside HLA-allele-positive subsets. Repertoires with fewer than 30,000 or more than 120,000 public chains, plus five repertoires with anomalous nucleotide sharing, were excluded from co-occurrence clustering. The source is immuneACCESS, and TCRdb retained only in-frame sequences with V and J called. Part of the clones is not carried over; for the studies checked, unresolved V genes explain less than half of this, and the remainder is unexplained. Clone size and the V and J calls come from that table; the DNA yielded D and trimming. Here the sample has under 200,000 clones; about 77% occur a single time. The ten most abundant clones make up 2.6% of the sample.

This clone was seen a handful of times. Its target antigen remains unknown. Qualities for individual bases were not recorded, and no much larger clone is one base off. Overall study outcomes, separate from this receptor: In a later genetic analysis, fewer N-insertions in productive TCRs were reported among donors in an Asian-associated ancestry cluster than the roughly 700-donor mean. A few of the identified cytomegalovirus-associated TCR beta chains were confirmed in vitro to be specific for cytomegalovirus antigens. Immune exposure information for the cohort was limited to CMV serostatus. Most TCR sequences were seen in very few donors, while some public TCRs were found in many individuals. Because HLA typing was unavailable for some donors at each locus, only the typed subset was used in association tests. The study listed 150 to 200 TCR beta chains as associated with cytomegalovirus. Some IMGT-functional V segments, including TRBV6-2 and TRBV6-3, could not be distinguished by the 87-base-pair reads and were therefore excluded. When HLA alleles, especially DR and DQ, strongly co-occurred, TCR associations were difficult to assign to individual alleles. In both the original and validation cohorts, the classifier was reported to diagnose cytomegalovirus status with high specificity and sensitivity. According to a later analysis, most CMV-associated TCR beta chains appeared to be HLA-restricted, and the HLA associations seemed to be driven largely by CMV exposure. The earlier analysis of almost 600 of the donors excluded 15 to 20 rarely observed V segments, including chromosome 9 orphons, because counts were too low. In a later analysis, several top co-occurrence clusters were reported to appear linked to parvovirus B19, influenza, CMV and Epstein-Barr virus. In an earlier analysis of approximately 590 of the donors, most TCR beta V segments were observed in productive rearrangements about 87% or about 30% of the time, broadly matching IMGT annotations. Presence/absence analyses assumed roughly uniform sequencing depth across donors, an assumption that may not hold. V-gene and J-gene trimming of TCR beta chains was associated with a missense DCLRE1C variant in a later genetic analysis, and the association was replicated in an independent cohort. According to a later analysis, TCR association rates differed among HLA loci, with DRB1 alleles showing the most associated TCRs and HLA-C alleles showing the fewest. The sequencing pipeline was judged likely to have produced a cluster of highly shared sequence variants as a technical artifact. Correlated functional status among segregating V segments might reflect linkage disequilibrium, but an unknown experimental factor could not be ruled out. Compared with equally common non-associated chains, HLA-associated TCR beta chains in a later analysis were more clonally expanded and had lower generation probabilities. In this cohort, only TCR beta chains were sequenced, and detectable features were limited by the absence of alpha or paired-chain data. A further reported finding was that TCR beta sequences accurately predicted the HLA-A and HLA-B alleles for most subjects in the first cohort. In a later analysis, 16,951 TCR beta sequences were associated with specific HLA alleles at a false discovery rate of 0.05. The authors suggested that the approach could potentially be extended to other disease states and immunological phenotypes.

Sequenced: PBMCs. This TCR was recovered from a woman between 40 and 55 years old in good health and CMV-seropositive. Recombination linked TRBV7-8 to TRBJ1-1; no D gene is confidently identified. The CDR3 region has the sequence CASSREMNTEAFF. The nucleotides read TGTGCCAGCAGCCGCGAGATGAACACTGAAGCTTTCTTT.